The entry that follows covers one TCR beta chain sequence. This clone turned up a few times. This clone's antigen is unknown. No per-base quality is available; no much larger clone lies one base away. Libraries came from the immunoSEQ multiplex PCR assay. TCRdb took this table from immuneACCESS and kept in-frame rearrangements with V and J called. Such tables lack part of the clones; where checked against another copy, unresolved V genes explain under half of the gap, and the rest is unexplained. This sample has about 84,000 clones in its table, and 90% to 95% of those were observed once. The top ten clonotypes cover more than 0.75% of the sample. These data are taken from a study of T cell changes during pregnancy in multiple sclerosis (dated 2019 in TCRdb). In terms of the full investigation: The study examined how the T cell repertoire changed over the course of pregnancy in women with multiple sclerosis.

Trimming accounts for 3 bases at V and 7 bases at J, while the number of junction bases matched to no gene is 4. CDR1 LNHDA and CDR2 SQIVND were looked up in the germline V gene (reference sequence). CDR3 length: 15 amino acids, cysteine to phenylalanine. The sequence is cut down to CDR3 DNA, 45 bases in frame from base 1. This sequence originates from a female donor in good health, enrolled as a control in a pregnancy study. Recombination joined TRBV19 with TRBJ1-5, with 12 bases in between that match TRBD1. This specimen was peripheral blood, taken in the second trimester of pregnancy. The CDR3 amino acid sequence is: CASSMGQGAHQPQHF. The sequenced DNA is TGTGCCAGTAGTATGGGACAGGGGGCACACCAGCCCCAGCATTTT.